The 28 T cell receptor beta chains reported below all come from one sample, sequenced in a study of T cells in localized non-small cell lung cancer. Only in-frame clones appear in the TCRdb table, and some are missing; sequencing was by immunoSEQ multiplex PCR. Among some 29,000 clones listed, roughly 87% were seen once. Sequencing used peripheral blood, obtained before any cancer treatment. These receptors were taken from a male donor aged 60 or older with stage I lung adenocarcinoma.

This clone was seen just once. The CDR3 DNA follows: TGTGCCAGCAGTCAGCAGGGGGCCCAGTACTTC. Encoded protein: CASSQQGAQYF. V is TRBV28 and J is TRBJ2-5; 7 bases map to TRBD1. The CDR3 consists of 11 residues. Germline V gene lookup returns CDR1 MDHEN and CDR2 SYDVKM. V trimming: 5 bases; J trimming: 9 bases; junction bases outside the gene matches: 3. The full variable domain, its missing parts supplied by reference TRBV28 and TRBJ2-5, is DVKVTQSSRYLVKRTGEKVFLECVQDMDHENMFWYRQDPGLGLRLIYFSYDVKMKEKGDIPEGYSVSREKKERFSLILESASTNQTSMYLCASSQQGAQYFGPGTRLLVL.

The rearrangement joins TRBV9 to TRBJ1-2; 7 nucleotides match TRBD1. Germline CDR1 SGDLS, CDR2 YYNGEE. Trimming removed 4 bases from V and 12 bases from J; junction bases left unmatched: 12. The CDR3 has 13 residues. CDR3 residues: CASSLISEGGHTF. As DNA, the CDR3 is TGTGCCAGCAGCCTTATTTCTGAAGGGGGCCACACCTTC.

The chain couples TRBV19 to TRBJ2-7; a possible D gene is TRBD1 (6 bases). The CDR3 runs to 14 residues. V lost 6 bases and J lost 3, with 15 bases in between. Germline-derived CDR1 and CDR2 are LNHDA and SQIVND (reference sequence). In DNA form, the CDR3 reads TGTGCCAGTAGCGACCGGGCAGGGGACTACGAGCAGTACTTC. Encoded protein: CASSDRAGDYEQYF.

The chain joins TRBV7-6 to TRBJ2-1, with a tentative D call TRBD2 (6 bases). The CDR3 totals 17 residues. The V end lost 5 bases, the J end lost 6 bases, and 23 bases lay between the germline ends. Germline V lookup: CDR1 SGHVS, CDR2 FNYEAQ. The CDR3 DNA is TGTGCCAGCAGCGCCCAGGTGTTTCCCGGGGGAAGCAATGAGCAGTTCTTC. It yields the protein CASSAQVFPGGSNEQFF.

The genes are TRBV7-2 and TRBJ2-7; D perhaps matches TRBD2 (5 bases). The V gene lost 1 base and the J gene lost 2 bases, with 9 bases spanning the gap. Germline V lookup: CDR1 SGHTA, CDR2 FQGNSA. The CDR3 has 14 amino acids. The CDR3 DNA follows: TGTGCCAGCAGCTTAGAGCGGCCCCCCTACGAGCAGTACTTC. Residues: CASSLERPPYEQYF. Supplemented by reference TRBV7-2 and TRBJ2-7, the full variable domain reads GAGVSQSPSNKVTEKGKDVELRCDPISGHTALYWYRQSLGQGLEFLIYFQGNSAPDKSGLPSDRFSAERTGGSVSTLTIQRTQQEDSAVYLCASSLERPPYEQYFGPGTRLTVT.

The V and J genes are TRBV28 and TRBJ2-2, with 10 bases lining up with TRBD1. This CDR3 is built from 15 residues. V lost 6 bases to trimming and J lost 5 bases; unmatched junction nucleotides: 6. CDR1 is MDHEN, CDR2 SYDVKM, per germline. The chain's CDR3 is CASRTGGGTTGELFF. The CDR3 coding sequence is TGTGCCAGCAGGACAGGGGGCGGGACAACCGGGGAGCTGTTTTTT.

In DNA, the CDR3 is TGTGCCAGCAGTTTACCTAGCGGGGGTGGCTACACCTTC. Translated, it gives CASSLPSGGGYTF. The V gene is TRBV28, the J gene TRBJ1-2; D may be TRBD1 (5 bases). Germline CDR1 and CDR2: MDHEN and SYDVKM. V dropped 2 bases and J dropped 7 bases, with 11 bases sitting between them. The CDR3 covers 13 residues.

The chain recombines TRBV28 with TRBJ2-3; 10 bases fit TRBD2. V shed 6 bases and J 7 bases; nucleotides not matched to a gene: 7. This CDR3 spans 14 amino acids. Germline-derived CDR1 and CDR2 are MDHEN and SYDVKM. The CDR3 here is CASRSGGDINTQYF. The CDR3 DNA sequence: TGTGCCAGCAGGAGCGGGGGGGATATAAATACGCAGTATTTT.

The chain links TRBV6-6 to TRBJ1-1; the match to TRBD1 covers 7 bases. J gave up 3 bases and V 5 bases, and 9 bases lay outside the gene matches. Germline CDR1 MNHNY, CDR2 SVGAGI (reference sequence). There are 15 residues in the CDR3. The CDR3 DNA follows: TGTGCCAGCAGTGCGCGACAGGGCGCGGACACTGAAGCTTTCTTT. Its translation: CASSARQGADTEAFF.

The chain combines TRBV19 with TRBJ2-3; D is ambiguous. CDR3 length: 14 amino acids. Germline V CDR1 and CDR2: LNHDA, SQIVND (reference sequence). V was clipped by 6 bases and J by 2 bases, with 12 bases between them. In DNA form, the CDR3 reads TGTGCCAGTAGCTTACTTGGATTCACAGATACGCAGTATTTT. Protein: CASSLLGFTDTQYF.

This sequence joins TRBV6-1 and TRBJ1-5; D unclear. Germline CDR1 MNHNS, CDR2 SASEGT. The germline V and J ends were trimmed by 3 bases and 0 bases, with 9 bases remaining between them. The CDR3 loop spans 15 amino acids. DNA of the CDR3: TGTGCCAGCAGTGAGCTTCACACTAGCAATCAGCCCCAGCATTTT. It encodes CASSELHTSNQPQHF.

J is TRBJ1-6 and V is TRBV30; D is perhaps TRBD1 (6 bases). CDR3 length equals 18 residues. CDR1 and CDR2 from the germline V gene are GTSNPN and SVGIG (reference sequence). V gave up 0 bases and J gave up 1 base, with 16 bases separating them. The CDR3 DNA follows: TGTGCCTGGAGTGTACAGCTGATCGGGACATCCTATAATTCACCCCTCCACTTT. This codes for CAWSVQLIGTSYNSPLHF.

The chain combines TRBV6-1 with TRBJ1-2; the D is unclear. In germline, CDR1 is MNHNS, CDR2 SASEGT. The CDR3 is made up of 12 amino acids. V lost 3 bases and J 3 bases, leaving 5 bases between the germline ends. The CDR3 coding sequence is TGTGCCAGCAGTGACAGTTACTATGGCTACACCTTC. It is translated as CASSDSYYGYTF.

The J gene is TRBJ2-1, the V gene TRBV5-1; TRBD2 matches 10 bases. The J segment lost 4 bases and the V segment lost 4 bases, leaving 8 bases of the junction unmatched. The CDR3 has 16 residues. CDR1 is SGHRS, CDR2 YFSETQ, per germline. Here the CDR3 DNA reads TGCGCCAGCAGCATCCCTCTAGCGGGGGTATACAATGAGCAGTTCTTC. Its translation: CASSIPLAGVYNEQFF.

This rearrangement joins TRBV18 to TRBJ2-7; weak D call: TRBD1 (6 bases). Trimming shortened V by 6 bases and J by 3 bases, and 18 bases separated the two germline ends. CDR1 and CDR2 from the germline V gene are KGHSH and LQKENI. CDR3 length: 15 residues. CDR3 sequence (DNA): TGTGCCAGCTCGAGTATCGTTGGACAGTTCTACGAGCAGTACTTC. Its translation is CASSSIVGQFYEQYF.

This chain joins TRBV5-1 and TRBJ2-5, with 15 nucleotides matching TRBD2. With 4 bases clipped from V and 5 bases from J, the junction kept 9 bases outside the gene matches. Germline-derived CDR1 and CDR2 are SGHRS and YFSETQ. CDR3 length: 17 residues. The CDR3 DNA reads as TGCGCCAGCAGCCTCGGGACTAGCGGGGGGCAGGGGGAGACCCAGTACTTC. Protein sequence: CASSLGTSGGQGETQYF.

The V and J genes are TRBV2 and TRBJ1-1; D unclear. This CDR3 is 14 amino acids long. V was pared by 6 bases and J by 1 base, with 12 bases between. Germline lookup yields CDR1 SNHLY and CDR2 FYNNEI. CDR3 in amino acids: CASSPTGPNTEAFF. CDR3 bases: TGTGCCAGCAGCCCCACCGGCCCGAACACTGAAGCTTTCTTT.

The J gene is TRBJ1-3, the V gene TRBV7-2; D may be TRBD1 (6 bases). The CDR3 has 15 amino acids. CDR1 is SGHTA and CDR2 is FQGNSA in the germline V gene. The V and J ends lost 5 bases and 1 base respectively, with 12 bases between them. CDR3 nucleotides: TGTGCCAGCAGCACCCAGACAGGATCTGGAAACACCATATATTTT. Its translation: CASSTQTGSGNTIYF.

This clone showed up just once. This chain links TRBV19 with TRBJ1-1, with D possibly being TRBD1 (5 bases). V lost 5 bases to trimming and J lost 0 bases, with 16 bases between them. The CDR3 extends over 16 amino acids. Germline-derived CDR1 and CDR2 are LNHDA and SQIVND (reference sequence). The CDR3 nucleotides are TGTGCCAGTAGTTTCCGGAGGGACCCGGTGAACACTGAAGCTTTCTTT. This encodes CASSFRRDPVNTEAFF.

V gene TRBV19 combines with J gene TRBJ2-6; 7 nucleotides match TRBD2. With 6 bases clipped from V and 0 bases from J, the junction kept 5 bases outside the gene matches. There are 16 residues in the CDR3. Per the germline V gene, CDR1 is LNHDA and CDR2 is SQIVND (reference sequence). The CDR3 sequence: CASSPQRGSGANVLTF. In DNA form, the CDR3 reads TGTGCCAGTAGCCCGCAGCGGGGCTCTGGGGCCAACGTCCTGACTTTC.

This clone was seen just once. The chain employs TRBV7-2 and TRBJ1-6; D is unclear. V lost 1 base and J lost 8, with 12 bases in between. The CDR3 covers 15 residues. Germline CDR1 is SGHTA and CDR2 is FQGNSA. CDR3 sequence (DNA): TGTGCCAGCAGCTTAGATGACGGAATATATTCACCCCTCCACTTT. Encoded protein: CASSLDDGIYSPLHF.

This chain connects TRBV5-5 to TRBJ2-1, with D perhaps matching TRBD2 (5 bases). This CDR3 comprises 14 residues. Deletions cut 2 bases from V and 8 bases from J, with 14 bases between. Germline V gives CDR1 SGHKS, CDR2 YYEKEE (reference sequence). CDR3 DNA sequence: TGTGCCAGCAGCTTCGGGATCCCTACCCATGAGCAGTTCTTC. As protein: CASSFGIPTHEQFF.

A note on this clone: The junction shows a germline mismatch at one end, possibly a read error. The chain couples TRBV6-1 to TRBJ2-7, with D tentatively TRBD1 (6 bases). The CDR3 consists of 17 residues. CDR1 and CDR2 (germline): MNHNS, SASEGT. The CDR3, as DNA: TGTGCCATCAGTGACCAGGGGCCCATCATGGCCGCTTACGAGCAGTACTTC. Its protein product is CAISDQGPIMAAYEQYF.

The chain links TRBV7-9 to TRBJ2-3; D remains ambiguous. V lost 3 bases and J lost 6, with 13 bases in between. The CDR3 consists of 14 residues. CDR1 is SEHNR, CDR2 FQNEAQ, per germline (reference sequence). As DNA, the CDR3 is TGTGCCAGCAGCTTCGGGCTCTCTGGGGATACGCAGTATTTT. Translated: CASSFGLSGDTQYF.

The V and J genes are TRBV27 and TRBJ1-1, with TRBD1 matching 9 bases. J was trimmed by 12 bases and V by 4 bases; bases with no gene match: 6. CDR3 size: 12 residues. From germline, CDR1 is MNHEY and CDR2 SMNVEV (reference sequence). CDR3 sequence reads: CASSYGTGSPFF. DNA for the CDR3: TGTGCCAGCAGTTACGGGACAGGGTCTCCTTTCTTT.

The V call is TRBV30, the J call TRBJ1-2, with 7 bases matching TRBD1. Germline CDR1 is GTSNPN and CDR2 is SVGIG (reference sequence). V lost 4 bases and J lost 7; bases outside the gene matches: 12. The CDR3 is 14 residues long. The CDR3 coding sequence is TGTGCCTGGAAATGGATGGAGGGGGCCGGTGGCTACACCTTC. It specifies CAWKWMEGAGGYTF.

The rearrangement uses TRBV4-2 and TRBJ2-1; the D is unclear. V was pared by 3 bases and J by 4 bases, with 19 bases between. CDR1 and CDR2 (germline): LGHNA, YNFKEQ. This CDR3 contains 17 residues. The CDR3 DNA reads as TGTGCCAGCAGCCAGAAGGATAGGGTCTTGCAGTACAATGAGCAGTTCTTC. Its translation: CASSQKDRVLQYNEQFF.

This chain links TRBV9 with TRBJ2-1; TRBD2 matches at 9 bases. CDR1 and CDR2 from the germline V gene are SGDLS and YYNGEE. The CDR3 has 15 amino acids. V was clipped by 4 bases and J by 6 bases; unmatched bases: 8. The CDR3 spells CASSSIATSGNEQFF. DNA for the CDR3: TGTGCCAGCAGCTCTATTGCGACTAGCGGCAATGAGCAGTTCTTC.